Listed below are T cell receptor beta chains from one sample, sequenced in a study of shared clonotypes between healthy human individuals. The protocol was immunoSEQ multiplex PCR, while the TCRdb copy is restricted to in-frame clones and leaves out a portion. The table has 600,000 or so clones, roughly 98% seen once. Sequencing used naive CD8+ T cells sorted from blood. These receptors all stem from a man under 40 in good health. Both conserved end residues are part of each CDR3. D genes are given only for firm matches. Size values are once, few and many counts, or a class for expanded clones, and some rows have none.

DNA: TGCGCCAGCAGCCAAGTTGGGGATGGCAATCAGCCCCAGCATTTT
CDR3: CASSQVGDGNQPQHF
size: NA
V: TRBV4-1
J: TRBJ1-5
D: NA

DNA: TGTGCCAGCAGCGGCCAACTAGCCCAAACCTACAATGAGCAGTTCTTC
CDR3: CASSGQLAQTYNEQFF
size: NA
V: TRBV9
J: TRBJ2-1
D: NA

DNA: TGTGCCAGCAACACAAACCCGGGGGGCCAGGAGGACCAAGAGACCCAGTACTTC
CDR3: CASNTNPGGQEDQETQYF
size: NA
V: TRBV9
J: TRBJ2-5
D: NA

DNA: TGTGCCACCAGCAGAGGAGGACGGCCCGGGCAGTACTTC
CDR3: CATSRGGRPGQYF
size: NA
V: TRBV15
J: TRBJ2-7
D: NA

DNA: TGCGCCAGCAGCCGTGAGAACCCTGGAGACATTCAGTACTTC
CDR3: CASSRENPGDIQYF
size: NA
V: TRBV5-1
J: TRBJ2-4
D: NA

DNA: TGCGCCAGCAGTGACCCGGGACTAGCGGGTATGTCAGATACGCAGTATTTT
CDR3: CASSDPGLAGMSDTQYF
size: NA
V: TRBV10-2
J: TRBJ2-3
D: TRBD2

DNA: TGCGCCAGCAGCCAAGAAGCGGGAGGGCTGGGGAATGAGCAGTTCTTC
CDR3: CASSQEAGGLGNEQFF
size: NA
V: TRBV4-1
J: TRBJ2-1
D: TRBD2

DNA: TGTGCCAGCAGCCGGATTGGACGGTACACTGAAGCTTTCTTT
CDR3: CASSRIGRYTEAFF
size: NA
V: TRBV7-9
J: TRBJ1-1
D: NA

DNA: TGCGCCAGCAGCCAAGGGAGGGGGGGGAAAGAAGCCTACGAGCAGTACTTC
CDR3: CASSQGRGGKEAYEQYF
size: NA
V: TRBV4-1
J: TRBJ2-7
D: NA

DNA: TGCGCCAGCAGCTCAGAAGACATAGGAACGTACTTC
CDR3: CASSSEDIGTYF
size: NA
V: TRBV5-1
J: TRBJ2-5
D: NA

DNA: TGTGCCAGCAGCCCTCTATTGGGCAACGTCCTGACTTTC
CDR3: CASSPLLGNVLTF
size: once
V: TRBV7-9
J: TRBJ2-6
D: NA

DNA: TGTGCCAGCAGCTTATACGTGGGCCCCAGGACCGGGGAGCTGTTTTTT
CDR3: CASSLYVGPRTGELFF
size: NA
V: TRBV13
J: TRBJ2-2
D: NA

DNA: TGTGCCAGCAGTTTAAGAGCTAGCGGGTTCGAATTCAAAACCGGGGAGCTGTTTTTT
CDR3: CASSLRASGFEFKTGELFF
size: NA
V: TRBV27
J: TRBJ2-2
D: TRBD2

DNA: TGTGCCATCAGTGAAGGGGGGCTGAACACTGAAGCTTTCTTT
CDR3: CAISEGGLNTEAFF
size: NA
V: TRBV10-3
J: TRBJ1-1
D: NA

DNA: TGTGCCAGCAGCCGCGGCCCGGGACAGGGCCAAACTGAAGCTTTCTTT
CDR3: CASSRGPGQGQTEAFF
size: once
V: TRBV7-9
J: TRBJ1-1
D: TRBD1

DNA: TGTGCCAGCAGCGCCTCAATTCGGCTAGCGGGGACCGGGGAGCTGTTTTTT
CDR3: CASSASIRLAGTGELFF
size: NA
V: TRBV9
J: TRBJ2-2
D: TRBD2

DNA: TGTGCCAGCGGTCTAAGACTCAATGAGCAGTTCTTC
CDR3: CASGLRLNEQFF
size: NA
V: TRBV7-2
J: TRBJ2-1
D: NA